This TCR beta chain is from a study of cytomegalovirus exposure and HLA in healthy donors. Study-level findings and limits: Cytomegalovirus-associated TCR beta chains were listed, numbering approximately 150. A later analysis showed that HLA-associated TCR beta chains had undergone more clonal expansion than equally common others. When the data were analyzed later, several of the most significant clusters appeared to be linked to common viral pathogens. Earlier findings revealed that most TCR beta V segments proved productive either about 87% or about 30% of the time.

This CDR3 has 18 residues. V shed 0 bases, J shed 7 bases, and the junction held 12 bases outside the gene matches. In germline, CDR1 is GTSNPN, CDR2 SVGIG (reference sequence). The PCR was carried out with 60 Vbeta primers and 13 Jbeta primers. Measured with immunoSEQ multiplex PCR; TCRdb has only the in-frame clones, and not every one. Of around 81,000 clones in the sample, 60% to 70% were seen once. In the case of this clone: Its antigen is undetermined.

This TCR derives from a man aged 30-40 years in good health and CMV-seropositive. Sample: PBMCs. V usage is TRBV30 and J usage is TRBJ2-2; TRBD2 matches 12 bases. The CDR3 protein is CAWSVFGLAGGPNGELFF. CDR3 sequence (DNA): TGTGCCTGGAGTGTATTTGGGCTAGCGGGAGGGCCGAACGGGGAGCTGTTTTTT.